The 32 T cell receptor beta chains below all came from one sample that was sequenced in a study of T cells in Graves' hyperthyroidism and ophthalmopathy. Using RNA transcripts as the source, TCR beta CDR3 regions were amplified. First-round RT-PCR of the TCR CDR3 relied on the HTBI primer set. Via MiXCR, TCRdb re-called the multiplex PCR reads, giving one row per CDR3 protein. The sample yields 130,000 to 150,000 distinct CDR3 sequences, more than 20% seen once. Specimen: blood. These receptors were obtained from a woman between 50 and 59 years old with Graves' hyperthyroidism that later progressed to Graves' ophthalmopathy.

This clonotype has more than one count but fewer than ten. The chain carries TRBV19 and TRBJ2-7, with D possibly TRBD1 on 6 matching bases. The V and J ends lost 5 bases and 3 bases respectively, with 17 bases between them. The CDR3 length is 15 residues. Germline V gene data show CDR1 as LNHDA and CDR2 as SQIVND (reference sequence). CDR3 coding DNA: TGTGCCAGTAGTCAAGGCTCAGGGGAAGGCTACGAGCAGTACTTC. It yields the protein CASSQGSGEGYEQYF.

This clonotype was detected ten times or more. The rearrangement links TRBV2 to TRBJ1-1; weak D call: TRBD1 (5 bases). The length of the CDR3 is 11 residues. The germline V gene has CDR1 SNHLY and CDR2 FYNNEI. V lost 11 bases, J lost 5 bases, and 12 bases lay in between. In DNA, the CDR3 is TGTGCCGGGGGGGGGGGAACTGAAGCTTTCTTT. The encoded protein is CAGGGGTEAFF.

The table lists this clonotype with many counts. The chain employs TRBV4-2 and TRBJ1-1; D not certain. The CDR3 length is 14 residues. CDR1 and CDR2 from the germline V gene are LGHNA and YNFKEQ. Between the trimmed V and J ends, which lost 0 bases and 4 bases, there was a span of 9 bases. CDR3 DNA sequence: TGTGCCAGCAGCCAAGAAGAATGGGGCACTGAAGCTTTCTTT. It yields the protein CASSQEEWGTEAFF.

This clonotype was recorded at least ten times. The chain combines TRBV11-1 with TRBJ2-2; the D is unclear. The CDR3 extends over 16 amino acids. V was shortened by 2 bases and J by 1 base, with 11 bases between the two germline ends. Germline V gives CDR1 SGHAT, CDR2 FQDESV (reference sequence). CDR3: CASSLQVHGNTGELFF. CDR3 in DNA: TGTGCCAGCAGCTTACAAGTCCACGGGAACACCGGGGAGCTGTTTTTT.

This chain joins TRBV5-8 and TRBJ2-5; 10 bases are shared with TRBD1. This CDR3 has 16 amino acids. Trimming cost V 0 bases and J 5 bases; bases outside gene matches: 7. CDR1 and CDR2 (germline): SGHTS, YDEGEE. The CDR3 loop reads CASSLEGQGTYETQYF. The CDR3, as DNA: TGTGCCAGCAGCTTGGAGGGACAGGGGACTTATGAGACCCAGTACTTC.

The rearrangement joins TRBV7-8 to TRBJ2-5; 13 bases agree with TRBD2. CDR3 length: 17 residues. The J segment lost 5 bases and the V segment lost 6 bases, leaving 12 bases of the junction unmatched. CDR1 SGHVS and CDR2 FQNEAQ come from the germline V gene. This CDR3 is CASRGGTSGTRTETQYF. The CDR3 DNA reads as TGTGCCAGCAGGGGCGGGACTAGCGGGACTCGTACGGAGACCCAGTACTTC.

This clonotype showed up many times. This chain joins TRBV20-1 and TRBJ2-1; D may be TRBD1 or TRBD2 (5 bases each). There are 13 residues in the CDR3. Germline CDR1 DFQATT, CDR2 SNEGSKA (reference sequence). V was cut by 7 bases and J by 4 bases, with 14 bases left in between. Here the CDR3 reads CSGWDPSYNEQFF. DNA for the CDR3: TGCAGTGGGTGGGACCCCTCTTACAATGAGCAGTTCTTC.

This clonotype was seen ten or more times. V is TRBV2 and J is TRBJ2-7, with 12 bases identical to TRBD1. The CDR3 totals 17 residues. Germline V lookup: CDR1 SNHLY, CDR2 FYNNEI. Trimming removed 6 bases from V and 4 bases from J; junction bases left unmatched: 13. CDR3 in DNA: TGTGCCAGCAGCACTAACCATCCGGGACAGGGGGCGTACGAGCAGTACTTC. Protein: CASSTNHPGQGAYEQYF.

The chain links TRBV28 to TRBJ2-3, with 10 positions matching TRBD2. This CDR3 comprises 17 residues. CDR1 and CDR2 from the germline V gene are MDHEN and SYDVKM. V trimming: 1 base; J trimming: 7 bases; junction bases outside the gene matches: 11. The CDR3 DNA sequence: TGTGCCAGCAGTTTATACCCCAGCGGGAGGGAGGGAAATACGCAGTATTTT. Translated: CASSLYPSGREGNTQYF.

There are a few counts of this clonotype. V and J are TRBV6-1 and TRBJ1-5, with 7 bases identical to TRBD1. Looked up from germline, CDR1 is MNHNS and CDR2 is SASEGT. The CDR3 contains 13 residues. With V trimmed by 6 bases and J by 9 bases, 8 bases remained unmatched. The CDR3, as DNA: TGTGCCAGCAGCCAGAGACAGGGCAGGCCCCAGCATTTT. Translated: CASSQRQGRPQHF.

The rearrangement uses TRBV27 and TRBJ2-1; D is tentatively TRBD1 or TRBD2 (5 bases each). The CDR3 loop spans 17 amino acids. V lost 3 bases and J 1 base, leaving 16 bases between the germline ends. The germline V gene has CDR1 MNHEY and CDR2 SMNVEV (reference sequence). The CDR3 here is CASSFSHGTHSYNEQFF. In nucleotides, the CDR3 is TGTGCCAGCAGTTTTTCCCACGGGACCCATTCCTACAATGAGCAGTTCTTC.

This clonotype was counted ten times or more. The chain links TRBV5-6 to TRBJ2-5; no clear D gene. The CDR3 is 13 residues long. The germline gives CDR1 SGHDT, CDR2 YYEEEE. Trimming cost V 1 base and J 6 bases, with 10 bases left between them. The CDR3 region has the DNA TGTGCCAGCAGCTTGAACATGGGTCAGACCCAGTACTTC. This sequence encodes CASSLNMGQTQYF.

This sequence joins TRBV10-3 and TRBJ2-1, with 10 positions matching TRBD2. In germline, CDR1 is ENHRY, CDR2 SYGVKD. The CDR3 extends over 18 amino acids. With 11 bases clipped from V and 0 bases from J, the junction kept 16 bases outside the gene matches. This CDR3 is CAGSSIGSGRNSYNEQFF. CDR3 DNA sequence: TGTGCCGGCAGTTCCATCGGTAGCGGGAGGAACTCCTACAATGAGCAGTTCTTC.

This clonotype has a count of ten or more. V and J are TRBV20-1 and TRBJ2-1; 7 bases map to TRBD2. V was clipped by 1 base and J by 8 bases; unmatched bases: 14. The CDR3 has 16 residues. The germline V gene has CDR1 DFQATT and CDR2 SNEGSKA (reference sequence). The CDR3 sequence: CSARGSGRGSIHEQFF. DNA of the CDR3: TGCAGTGCTAGAGGGTCCGGGCGGGGGAGTATCCATGAGCAGTTCTTC.

The J gene is TRBJ2-1, the V gene TRBV7-9; 7 nucleotides align to TRBD2. Germline CDR1 is SEHNR and CDR2 is FQNEAQ (reference sequence). CDR3 size: 15 residues. V lost 5 bases to trimming and J lost 0 bases; unmatched junction nucleotides: 4. In DNA form, the CDR3 reads TGTGCCAGCAGCCGGGGGGATAACTCCTACAATGAGCAGTTCTTC. This sequence encodes CASSRGDNSYNEQFF.

To note about this clonotype: The conserved phenylalanine or tryptophan normally closing the CDR3 is absent here, so this likely arose from a read error. The rearrangement links TRBV11-2 to TRBJ2-2; possible D gene TRBD1, 5 bases. CDR1 and CDR2 from the germline V gene are SGHAT and FQNNGV. The CDR3 extends over 14 amino acids. Trimming took off 3 bases at V and 3 bases at J, with 8 bases between the two ends. The CDR3 sequence is CASSFQGYTGELFL. The CDR3 nucleotides are TGTGCCAGCAGCTTCCAGGGTTACACCGGGGAGCTGTTTCTT.

This clonotype was picked up many times. J is TRBJ2-7 and V is TRBV27; D is undetermined. The ends were cut back, 5 bases at V and 1 base at J, with 15 bases in the middle. CDR1 is MNHEY, CDR2 SMNVEV, per germline (reference sequence). The CDR3 spans 15 residues. For the CDR3, the DNA is TGTGCCAGCAGTCCCAGGACGGTAGTATCCTACGAGCAGTACTTC. Translating gives CASSPRTVVSYEQYF.

This clonotype showed up many times. The chain uses TRBV30 and TRBJ1-1, with TRBD1 identical over 7 bases. The CDR3 spans 12 residues. CDR1 and CDR2 (germline): GTSNPN, SVGIG (reference sequence). Trimming cost V 4 bases and J 7 bases; bases outside gene matches: 6. In nucleotides, the CDR3 is TGTGCCTGGACCACAGGGGTTGGTGAAGCTTTCTTT. Its protein is CAWTTGVGEAFF.

This clonotype was recorded at least ten times. V is TRBV11-2 and J is TRBJ2-7, with a tentative D call TRBD2 (7 bases). V was cut by 1 base and J by 3 bases, with 16 bases left in between. The germline CDR1 and CDR2 sequences are SGHAT and FQNNGV. The CDR3 has 16 amino acids. The CDR3: CASSLGGGTPDYEQYF. The CDR3 coding sequence is TGTGCCAGCAGCTTAGGGGGGGGGACACCCGACTACGAGCAGTACTTC.

This clonotype was counted only a few times. The chain uses TRBV7-9 and TRBJ2-1; 9 bases align to TRBD2. From germline, CDR1 is SEHNR and CDR2 FQNEAQ (reference sequence). This CDR3 comprises 18 residues. Trimming took 4 bases from V and 5 from J; bases not matched to a gene: 15. CDR3 DNA sequence: TGTGCCAGCAGCTCAACGGGCGGGAGGGAGAGGGCTAACAATGAGCAGTTCTTC. It codes for CASSSTGGRERANNEQFF. Full variable domain (missing parts from reference TRBV7-9 and TRBJ2-1): DTGVSQNPRHKITKRGQNVTFRCDPISEHNRLYWYRQTLGQGPEFLTYFQNEAQLEKSRLLSDRFSAERPKGSFSTLEIQRTEQGDSAMYLCASSSTGGRERANNEQFFGPGTRLTVL.

The sample holds one count of this clonotype. A read error may explain this, as a much larger clone is one base away. V is TRBV2 and J is TRBJ2-1, with a tentative D call TRBD2 (6 bases). The J call may be mistaken, given a closer DNA end match to TRBJ2-7. Germline CDR1 and CDR2: SNHLY and FYNNEI. The CDR3 has 14 residues. CDR3 sequence reads: CASLWGDGYNEQYF. DNA for the CDR3: TGTGCCAGCCTTTGGGGGGACGGCTACAATGAGCAGTACTTC.

This clonotype was recorded at least ten times. This chain uses TRBV5-8 with TRBJ2-3; 10 nucleotides line up with TRBD2. CDR3 length: 15 amino acids. Germline V gene lookup returns CDR1 SGHTS and CDR2 YDEGEE. J lost 3 bases, V lost 4 bases, and 5 bases had no gene match. The CDR3: CASSPGLAATDTQYF. The CDR3 nucleotides are TGTGCCAGCAGCCCAGGACTAGCGGCTACAGATACGCAGTATTTT.

This clonotype was counted ten times or more. The chain combines TRBV29-1 with TRBJ2-7, with 12 bases aligning to TRBD2. The CDR3 sequence is 13 residues long. Germline CDR1 is SQVTM and CDR2 is ANQGSEA. J was trimmed by 6 bases and V by 6 bases; bases with no gene match: 6. Here the CDR3 DNA reads TGCAGCGTCGGACTAGCGGGAAGGAGCGAGCAGTACTTC. This translates into CSVGLAGRSEQYF.

This clonotype has at least ten counts. The chain employs TRBV6-1 and TRBJ2-7, with 8 bases lining up with TRBD1. Unmatched junction bases numbered 1, after V lost 2 bases and J lost 1 base. The germline V gene encodes CDR1 MNHNS and CDR2 SASEGT. This CDR3 has 14 amino acids. The CDR3 DNA sequence: TGTGCCAGCAGTGAATGGACAGGGTCCTACGAGCAGTACTTC. Protein product: CASSEWTGSYEQYF.

This clonotype was observed a few times. The gene calls are TRBV28 and TRBJ2-6; the match to TRBD1 covers 8 bases. Losses at the gene ends were 3 bases for V and 0 bases for J; bases not matched to a gene: 10. The CDR3 sequence is 19 residues long. Germline V gene data show CDR1 as MDHEN and CDR2 as SYDVKM. The CDR3 DNA follows: TGTGCCAGCAGTTTCCCCCCGGGACAGGCGGTCTCTGGGGCCAACGTCCTGACTTTC. Translating gives CASSFPPGQAVSGANVLTF.

The chain combines TRBV20-1 with TRBJ2-1; 7 bases align to TRBD2. The CDR3 is 14 amino acids. Germline loops: CDR1 DFQATT, CDR2 SNEGSKA (reference sequence). The V segment lost 6 bases and the J segment 1 base; nucleotides outside the gene matches: 6. The CDR3 reads CSALLALSYNEQFF. The DNA of the CDR3 is TGCAGTGCGCTACTAGCGCTATCCTACAATGAGCAGTTCTTC.

This clonotype was found many times. This rearrangement joins TRBV2 to TRBJ1-4; D is undetermined. The CDR3 consists of 14 residues. Germline loops: CDR1 SNHLY, CDR2 FYNNEI. Trimming took off 6 bases at V and 9 bases at J, with 17 bases between the two ends. The DNA for the CDR3 is TGTGCCAGCAGCTTCTTGGTGGGAGGTCAAAAACTGTTTTTT. Amino acid sequence: CASSFLVGGQKLFF.

This clonotype came up many times. This chain connects TRBV7-9 to TRBJ1-1; possibly TRBD1 for D (6 bases). This CDR3 region has 13 residues. Germline V lookup: CDR1 SEHNR, CDR2 FQNEAQ (reference sequence). The germline V and J ends were trimmed by 6 bases and 7 bases, with 15 bases remaining between them. CDR3 nucleotide sequence: TGTGCCAGCAGTAGGGACACCGAGTTTGAAGCTTTCTTT. This sequence encodes CASSRDTEFEAFF.

The chain carries TRBV27 and TRBJ2-6, with 7 bases matching TRBD2. The CDR3 spans 19 residues. Per germline, CDR1 MNHEY and CDR2 SMNVEV (reference sequence). The junction had 12 bases not matched to a gene; V was cut back by 0 bases and J by 4 bases. The CDR3 is CASSLSLAGVTKGANVLTF. CDR3 bases: TGTGCCAGCAGTTTATCTCTGGCGGGAGTGACGAAGGGGGCCAACGTCCTGACTTTC.

This clonotype was seen at least ten times. This chain links TRBV27 with TRBJ1-5; no definite D call. Between the trimmed V and J ends, which lost 2 bases and 5 bases, there was a span of 1 base. Germline V lookup: CDR1 MNHEY, CDR2 SMNVEV (reference sequence). The CDR3 covers 11 residues. CDR3 sequence: CASSLHQPQHF. CDR3 coding DNA: TGTGCCAGCAGTTTACATCAGCCCCAGCATTTT.

This clonotype showed up many times. The chain uses TRBV20-1 and TRBJ2-3, with D perhaps matching TRBD1 (5 bases). V lost 1 base, J lost 6 bases, and 11 bases lay in between. This CDR3 spans 13 amino acids. CDR1 and CDR2 (germline): DFQATT, SNEGSKA (reference sequence). The CDR3 protein is CSARVTGADTQYF. CDR3 sequence (DNA): TGCAGTGCTAGAGTCACAGGCGCGGATACGCAGTATTTT.

The chain carries TRBV6-1 and TRBJ1-2; D is ambiguous. Looked up from germline, CDR1 is MNHNS and CDR2 is SASEGT. The CDR3 loop spans 14 amino acids. V lost 0 bases to trimming and J lost 3 bases, with 8 bases between them. CDR3: CASSEADGYYGYTF. CDR3 bases: TGTGCCAGCAGTGAAGCGGACGGATACTATGGCTACACCTTC.